These 8 T cell receptor beta chains share one sample of origin, sequenced in a study of TIL therapy for anti-PD-1-resistant metastatic lung cancer. Sequencing used immunoSEQ v3. Assay used: immunoSEQ multiplex PCR; TCRdb lists only in-frame clones, some missing. The sample consists of 16,000 or so clones, over 65% of them appearing once. Time point specified: pre-treatment sample, taken before nivolumab and TIL therapy. Sequenced material: blood, taken at baseline. The receptor set was obtained from a person aged 25-85 years with non-small cell lung cancer.

The chain couples TRBV28 to TRBJ1-3; the D is unclear. Germline values: CDR1 MDHEN, CDR2 SYDVKM. The CDR3 consists of 16 residues. Trimming pared 3 bases from V and 1 base from J, leaving 13 bases between. CDR3 nucleotide sequence: TGTGCCAGCAGTTTGATCTCCGGATCATCTGGAAACACCATATATTTT. It translates to CASSLISGSSGNTIYF. Full variable domain (rest looked up from reference TRBV28 and TRBJ1-3): DVKVTQSSRYLVKRTGEKVFLECVQDMDHENMFWYRQDPGLGLRLIYFSYDVKMKEKGDIPEGYSVSREKKERFSLILESASTNQTSMYLCASSLISGSSGNTIYFGEGSWLTVV.

This chain connects TRBV27 to TRBJ2-2; the D gene is possibly TRBD2 (7 bases). Germline V lookup: CDR1 MNHEY, CDR2 SMNVEV (reference sequence). Trimming removed 2 bases from V and 2 bases from J, with 15 bases in between. This CDR3 contains 17 residues. The CDR3 region has the DNA TGTGCCAGCAGTTTACGGGCGGGGGCGCCTAACACCGGGGAGCTGTTTTTT. Protein sequence: CASSLRAGAPNTGELFF.

The gene calls are TRBV6-1 and TRBJ1-1, with no clear D. In germline, CDR1 is MNHNS, CDR2 SASEGT. Trimming took off 2 bases at V and 1 base at J, with 5 bases between the two ends. CDR3 length equals 13 residues. DNA for the CDR3: TGTGCCAGCAGTGAATCTCGGAACACTGAAGCTTTCTTT. The encoded protein is CASSESRNTEAFF.

The rearrangement links TRBV19 to TRBJ2-3; maybe TRBD2 (7 bases). The CDR3 contains 15 residues. Trimming removed 4 bases from V and 2 bases from J, with 13 bases in between. CDR1 and CDR2 from the germline V gene are LNHDA and SQIVND (reference sequence). Here the CDR3 reads CASSKGGGPTDTQYF. Here the CDR3 DNA reads TGTGCCAGTAGTAAAGGGGGGGGACCCACAGATACGCAGTATTTT. The variable domain in full, completed from reference TRBV19 and TRBJ2-3, reads DGGITQSPKYLFRKEGQNVTLSCEQNLNHDAMYWYRQDPGQGLRLIYYSQIVNDFQKGDIAEGYSVSREKKESFPLTVTSAQKNPTAFYLCASSKGGGPTDTQYFGPGTRLTVL.

The rearrangement links TRBV28 to TRBJ1-5; 9 nucleotides line up with TRBD1. The CDR3 has 14 residues. V was pared by 4 bases and J by 6 bases, with 4 bases of the junction left unmatched. Germline V gives CDR1 MDHEN, CDR2 SYDVKM. The CDR3 protein is CASSSGTGTQPQHF. In DNA form, the CDR3 reads TGTGCCAGCAGTTCCGGGACAGGGACTCAGCCCCAGCATTTT.

This clone was counted only a few times. V usage is TRBV5-1 and J usage is TRBJ1-6, with 10 bases matching TRBD1. The germline V gene has CDR1 SGHRS and CDR2 YFSETQ. J gave up 9 bases and V 0 bases, and 9 bases lay outside the gene matches. The CDR3 sequence is 17 residues long. The CDR3 spells CASSLEGVRQGASPLHF. In nucleotides, the CDR3 is TGCGCCAGCAGCTTGGAGGGGGTGCGACAGGGGGCTTCACCCCTCCACTTT.

V and J are TRBV6-5 and TRBJ2-7; D ambiguous. The CDR3 is 13 residues long. Trimming removed 4 bases from V and 3 bases from J, with 10 bases in between. Germline V lookup: CDR1 MNHEY, CDR2 SVGAGI. The CDR3 coding sequence is TGTGCCAGCAGTTTCCGGGCCCTCTACGAGCAGTACTTC. Protein sequence: CASSFRALYEQYF.

This chain uses TRBV5-1 with TRBJ2-1; D tentatively reads TRBD1 or TRBD2 (5 bases each). The germline CDR1 and CDR2 sequences are SGHRS and YFSETQ. Trimming removed 4 bases at V and 6 bases at J, with 8 bases between. This CDR3 is built from 12 residues. Written as DNA, the CDR3 is TGCGCCAGCAGCCGGGACCTCAATGAGCAGTTCTTC. It codes for CASSRDLNEQFF. Full variable domain (remainder filled in from reference TRBV5-1 and TRBJ2-1): KAGVTQTPRYLIKTRGQQVTLSCSPISGHRSVSWYQQTPGQGLQFLFEYFSETQRNKGNFPGRFSGRQFSNSRSEMNVSTLELGDSALYLCASSRDLNEQFFGPGTRLTVL.